The source of this T cell receptor (beta chain) is a study of T cell changes during pregnancy in multiple sclerosis. Libraries were prepared by immunoSEQ multiplex PCR; TCRdb keeps only in-frame clonotypes and omits some of them. This sample has roughly 84,000 clones, with about 93% found just once. The CDR3 length is 14 residues. V lost 4 bases to trimming and J lost 8 bases; unmatched junction nucleotides: 7. The germline CDR1 and CDR2 sequences are MGHRA and YSYEKL. This clone was observed once. The receptor was isolated from a female donor in good health, enrolled as a control in a pregnancy study. Sample: peripheral blood, taken in the third trimester of pregnancy. The chain couples TRBV4-1 to TRBJ2-1, with TRBD1 matching over 8 bases. The CDR3 loop is CASSRIGTGYEQFF. The CDR3 DNA follows: TGCGCCAGCAGCCGGATCGGGACAGGTTATGAGCAGTTCTTC.